The present TCR beta chain was sequenced within a study of monozygotic twins with cystic fibrosis. Method: immunoSEQ multiplex PCR; TCRdb's copy keeps in-frame clones and lacks some. The sample has 15,000 to 20,000 clones, over 95% seen once; the top ten hold 0.6% to 0.7%. V lost 0 bases and J lost 0, with 13 bases in between. The germline CDR1 and CDR2 sequences are SGDLS and YYNGEE. The CDR3 spans 17 residues. Findings and caveats of the study: Nucleotide-identical clonotype sharing was significantly higher within monozygotic CF twin pairs than between unrelated CF individuals. Median Simpson clonality of approximately 0.009 suggested naive T cells predominated.

In its sample, this clone was seen once. Its antigen is as yet unknown. The chain has TRBV9 and TRBJ1-3; possibly TRBD1 for D (6 bases). This sequence was found in a girl aged 2 to 10 with cystic fibrosis. Sequencing was done on a sample of blood. The CDR3 sequence is CASSVEDSFLSGNTIYF. The CDR3 DNA is TGTGCCAGCAGCGTAGAGGACAGTTTCCTCTCTGGAAACACCATATATTTT.